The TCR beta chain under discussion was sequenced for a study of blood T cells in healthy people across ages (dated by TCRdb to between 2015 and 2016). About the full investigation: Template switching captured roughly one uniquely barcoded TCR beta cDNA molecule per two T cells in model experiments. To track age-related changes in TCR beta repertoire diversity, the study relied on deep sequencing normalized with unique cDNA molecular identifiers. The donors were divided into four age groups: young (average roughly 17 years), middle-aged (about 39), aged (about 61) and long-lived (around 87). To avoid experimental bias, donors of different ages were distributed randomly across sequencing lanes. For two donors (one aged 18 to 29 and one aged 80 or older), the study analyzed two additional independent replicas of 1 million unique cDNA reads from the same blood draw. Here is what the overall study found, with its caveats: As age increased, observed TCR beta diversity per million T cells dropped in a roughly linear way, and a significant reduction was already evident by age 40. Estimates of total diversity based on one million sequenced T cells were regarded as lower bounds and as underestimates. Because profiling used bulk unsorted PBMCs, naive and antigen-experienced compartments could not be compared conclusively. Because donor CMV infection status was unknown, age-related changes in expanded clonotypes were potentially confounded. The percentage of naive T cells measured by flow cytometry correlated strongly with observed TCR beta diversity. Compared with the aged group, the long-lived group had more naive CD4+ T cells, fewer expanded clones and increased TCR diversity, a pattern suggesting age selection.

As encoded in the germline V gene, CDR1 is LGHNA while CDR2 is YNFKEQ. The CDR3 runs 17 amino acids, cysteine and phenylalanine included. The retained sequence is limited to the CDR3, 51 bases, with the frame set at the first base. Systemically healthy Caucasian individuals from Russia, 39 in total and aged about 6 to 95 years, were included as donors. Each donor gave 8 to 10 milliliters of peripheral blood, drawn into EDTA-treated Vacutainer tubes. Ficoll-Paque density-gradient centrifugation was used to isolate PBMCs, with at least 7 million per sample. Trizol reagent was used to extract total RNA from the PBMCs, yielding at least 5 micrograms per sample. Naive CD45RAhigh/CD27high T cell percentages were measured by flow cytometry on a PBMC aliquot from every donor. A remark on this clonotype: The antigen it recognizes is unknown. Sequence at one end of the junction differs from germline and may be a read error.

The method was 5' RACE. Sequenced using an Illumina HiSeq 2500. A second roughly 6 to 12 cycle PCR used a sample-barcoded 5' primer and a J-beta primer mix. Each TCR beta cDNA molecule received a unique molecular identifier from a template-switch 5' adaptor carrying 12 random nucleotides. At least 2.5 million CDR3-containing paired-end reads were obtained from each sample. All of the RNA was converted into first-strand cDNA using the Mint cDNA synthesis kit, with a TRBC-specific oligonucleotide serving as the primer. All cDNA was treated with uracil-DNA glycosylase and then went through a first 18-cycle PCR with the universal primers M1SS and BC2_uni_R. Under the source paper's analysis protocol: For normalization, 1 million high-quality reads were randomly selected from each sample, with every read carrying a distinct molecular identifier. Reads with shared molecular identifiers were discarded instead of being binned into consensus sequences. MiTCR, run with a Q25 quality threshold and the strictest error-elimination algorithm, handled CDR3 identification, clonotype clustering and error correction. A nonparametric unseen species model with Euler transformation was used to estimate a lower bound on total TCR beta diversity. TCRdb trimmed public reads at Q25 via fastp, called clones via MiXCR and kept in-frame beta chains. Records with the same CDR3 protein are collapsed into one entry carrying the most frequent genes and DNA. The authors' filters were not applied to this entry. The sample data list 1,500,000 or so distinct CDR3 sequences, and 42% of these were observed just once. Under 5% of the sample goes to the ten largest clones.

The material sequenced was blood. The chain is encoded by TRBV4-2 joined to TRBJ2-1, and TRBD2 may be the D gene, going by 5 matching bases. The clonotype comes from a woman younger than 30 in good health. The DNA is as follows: TGTGCCGGCAGCCAAGACATGGGCGGGTACGCCTACAATGAGCAGTTCTTC. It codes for CAGSQDMGGYAYNEQFF.